Listed below are T cell receptor beta chains from one sample, sequenced in a study of blood T cell repertoires in COVID-19. Generated by immunoSEQ multiplex PCR, the TCRdb table keeps only in-frame clones and is missing some. The sample includes roughly 190,000 clones, around four fifths of them seen just once. The sequenced sample consisted of peripheral blood. Source of these receptors: a woman in her seventies with COVID-19, enrolled during active disease. CDR3s include the opening cysteine and the closing phenylalanine or tryptophan. A D gene is named only where the DNA matches it firmly. Some rows have no size entry. The others give once, few or many, or a class for an expanded clone.

.	TRBD2	TRBV28	17	TRBJ2-1	CASSATAGGGSYNEQFF	TGTGCCAGCTCCGCGACAGCGGGAGGGGGCTCCTACAATGAGCAGTTCTTC
few	.	TRBV14	13	TRBJ2-2	CASRISGSGELFF	TGTGCCAGCAGAATTTCAGGGTCCGGGGAGCTGTTTTTT
once	TRBD1	TRBV27	14	TRBJ1-5	CASSLEGAVQPQHF	TGTGCCAGCAGTTTGGAGGGGGCGGTTCAGCCCCAGCATTTT
once	TRBD1	TRBV5-1	19	TRBJ2-1	CASSSPGQGGGSSYNEQFF	TGCGCCAGCAGCTCGCCGGGACAGGGTGGTGGTAGCTCCTACAATGAGCAGTTCTTC
.	.	TRBV10-1	15	TRBJ2-2	CASSAPGANTGELFF	TGCGCCAGCAGTGCCCCGGGGGCGAACACCGGGGAGCTGTTTTTT
.	.	TRBV28	18	TRBJ2-6	CASSPRSGTTTGANVLTF	TGTGCCAGCAGTCCTCGAAGTGGGACAACCACTGGGGCCAACGTCCTGACTTTC
.	TRBD1	TRBV5-6	16	TRBJ2-1	CASSFQGLTGQNEQFF	TGTGCCAGCAGCTTTCAGGGGCTGACAGGGCAGAATGAGCAGTTCTTC
.	.	TRBV29-1	12	TRBJ1-1	CSASHGSTEAFF	TGCAGCGCCTCTCACGGGAGCACTGAAGCTTTCTTT
.	.	TRBV29-1	13	TRBJ1-2	CSVVKGIGVGYTF	TGCAGCGTTGTCAAGGGGATCGGAGTTGGCTACACCTTC
.	TRBD1	TRBV19	13	TRBJ2-7	CASSQTGSYEQYF	TGTGCCAGTAGTCAGACAGGGTCCTACGAGCAGTACTTC
.	TRBD2	TRBV28	16	TRBJ2-5	CASSFGLAGAPETQYF	TGTGCCAGCAGTTTTGGACTAGCGGGAGCCCCAGAGACCCAGTACTTC
.	.	TRBV27	17	TRBJ1-5	CASSEMSIDYSNQPQHF	TGTGCCAGCAGCGAGATGAGCATAGACTATAGCAATCAGCCCCAGCATTTT
.	TRBD2	TRBV4-1	17	TRBJ2-3	CASSRGTASGGLDTQYF	TGCGCCAGCAGCCGAGGGACGGCTAGCGGGGGGCTAGATACGCAGTATTTT
.	.	TRBV30	13	TRBJ1-1	CAWSRGWGTEAFF	TGTGCCTGGAGTCGGGGGTGGGGCACTGAAGCTTTCTTT